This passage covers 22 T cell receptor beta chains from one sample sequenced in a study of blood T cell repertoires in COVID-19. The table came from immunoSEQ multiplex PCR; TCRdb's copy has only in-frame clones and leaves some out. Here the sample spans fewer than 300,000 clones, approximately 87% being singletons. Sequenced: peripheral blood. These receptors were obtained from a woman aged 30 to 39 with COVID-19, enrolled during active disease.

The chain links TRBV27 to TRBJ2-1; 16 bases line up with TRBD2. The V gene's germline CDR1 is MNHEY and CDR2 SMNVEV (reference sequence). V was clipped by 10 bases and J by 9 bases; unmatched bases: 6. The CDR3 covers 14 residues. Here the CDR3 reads CATIGTSGGVEQFF. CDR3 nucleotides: TGTGCCACAATTGGGACTAGCGGGGGGGTTGAGCAGTTCTTC.

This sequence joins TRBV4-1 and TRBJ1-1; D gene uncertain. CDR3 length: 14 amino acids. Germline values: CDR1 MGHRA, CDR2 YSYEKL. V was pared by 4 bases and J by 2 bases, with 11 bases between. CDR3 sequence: CASSPGWANTEAFF. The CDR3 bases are TGCGCCAGCAGCCCCGGCTGGGCAAACACTGAAGCTTTCTTT.

CDR3 protein: CASSLHAPRGLNTQYF. CDR3 nucleotides: TGTGCCAGCAGCCTACACGCGCCCCGTGGGCTAAATACGCAGTATTTT. This rearrangement joins TRBV7-2 to TRBJ2-3, with no clear D. Germline V gives CDR1 SGHTA, CDR2 FQGNSA. V gave up 5 bases and J gave up 7 bases, with 22 bases separating them. The CDR3 length is 16 residues.

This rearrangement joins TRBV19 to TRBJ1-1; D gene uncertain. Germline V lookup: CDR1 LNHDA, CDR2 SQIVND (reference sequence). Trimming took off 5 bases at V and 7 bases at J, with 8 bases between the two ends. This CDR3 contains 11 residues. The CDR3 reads CASSVSFEAFF. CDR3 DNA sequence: TGTGCCAGTAGTGTTAGCTTTGAAGCTTTCTTT.

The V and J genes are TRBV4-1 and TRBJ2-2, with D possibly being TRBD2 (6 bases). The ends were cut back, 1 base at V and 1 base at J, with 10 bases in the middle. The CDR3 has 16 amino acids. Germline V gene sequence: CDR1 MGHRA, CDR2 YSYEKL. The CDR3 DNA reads TGCGCCAGCAGCCAAGCGGGACTCCAGAACACCGGGGAGCTGTTTTTT. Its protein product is CASSQAGLQNTGELFF.

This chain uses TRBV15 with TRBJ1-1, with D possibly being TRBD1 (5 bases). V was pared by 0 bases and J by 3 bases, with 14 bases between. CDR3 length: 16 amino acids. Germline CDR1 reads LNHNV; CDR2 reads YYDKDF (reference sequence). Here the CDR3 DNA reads TGTGCCACCAGCAGAGAGTCGAGCGGGGGATACACTGAAGCTTTCTTT. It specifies CATSRESSGGYTEAFF.

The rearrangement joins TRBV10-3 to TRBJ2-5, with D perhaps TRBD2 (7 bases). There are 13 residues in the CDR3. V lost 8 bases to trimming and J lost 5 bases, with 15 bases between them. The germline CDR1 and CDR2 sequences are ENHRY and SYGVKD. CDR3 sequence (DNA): TGTGCCATCCGAGGGGGGGGGCCGGAGACCCAGTACTTC. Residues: CAIRGGGPETQYF.

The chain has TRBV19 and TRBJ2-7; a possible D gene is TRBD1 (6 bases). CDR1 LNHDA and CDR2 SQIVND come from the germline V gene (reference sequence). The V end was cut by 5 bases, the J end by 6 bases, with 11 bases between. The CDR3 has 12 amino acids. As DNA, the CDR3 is TGTGCCAGTAGTCAATCAGGGGCCGAGCAGTACTTC. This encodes CASSQSGAEQYF.

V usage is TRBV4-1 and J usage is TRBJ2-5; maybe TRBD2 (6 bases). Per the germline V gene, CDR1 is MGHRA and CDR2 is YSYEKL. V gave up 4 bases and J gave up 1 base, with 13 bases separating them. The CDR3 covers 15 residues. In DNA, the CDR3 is TGCGCCAGCAGCCCTCTCGGGCGGGGCCAAGAGACCCAGTACTTC. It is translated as CASSPLGRGQETQYF.

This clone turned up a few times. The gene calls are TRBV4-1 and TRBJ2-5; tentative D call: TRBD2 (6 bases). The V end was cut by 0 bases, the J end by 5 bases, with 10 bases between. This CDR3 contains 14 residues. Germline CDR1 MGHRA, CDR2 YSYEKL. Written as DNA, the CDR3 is TGCGCCAGCAGCCAAGAGCGGGGCCTCGAGACCCAGTACTTC. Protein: CASSQERGLETQYF.

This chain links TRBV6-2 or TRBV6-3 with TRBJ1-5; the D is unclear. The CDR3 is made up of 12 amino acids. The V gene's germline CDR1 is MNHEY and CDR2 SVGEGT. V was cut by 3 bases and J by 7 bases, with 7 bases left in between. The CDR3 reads CASSYSVQPQHF. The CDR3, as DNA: TGTGCCAGCAGTTATTCGGTACAGCCCCAGCATTTT.

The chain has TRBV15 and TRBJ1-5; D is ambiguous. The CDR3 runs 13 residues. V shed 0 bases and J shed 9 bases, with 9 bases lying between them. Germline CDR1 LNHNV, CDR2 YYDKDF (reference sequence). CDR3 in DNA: TGTGCCACCAGCAGAGATCCTCAGCGGCCCCAGCATTTT. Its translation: CATSRDPQRPQHF.

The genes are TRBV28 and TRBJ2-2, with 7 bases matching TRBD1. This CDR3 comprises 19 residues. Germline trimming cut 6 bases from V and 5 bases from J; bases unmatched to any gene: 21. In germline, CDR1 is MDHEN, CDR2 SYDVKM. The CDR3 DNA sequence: TGTGCCAGCAGCCATCCTAGGGGGACAGAGTTTTCGAGGACCGGGGAGCTGTTTTTT. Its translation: CASSHPRGTEFSRTGELFF.

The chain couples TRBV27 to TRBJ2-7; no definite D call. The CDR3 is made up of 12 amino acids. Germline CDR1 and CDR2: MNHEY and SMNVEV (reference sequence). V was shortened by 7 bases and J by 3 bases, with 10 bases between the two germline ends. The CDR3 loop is CASTERFYEQYF. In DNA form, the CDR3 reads TGTGCCAGCACCGAGAGGTTCTACGAGCAGTACTTC.

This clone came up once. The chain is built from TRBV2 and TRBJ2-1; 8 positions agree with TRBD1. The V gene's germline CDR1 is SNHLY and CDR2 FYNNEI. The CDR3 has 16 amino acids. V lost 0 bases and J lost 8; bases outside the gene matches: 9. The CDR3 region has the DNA TGTGCCAGCAGTGAAGCGCTCCAGGGGGCTTTGGATGAGCAGTTCTTC. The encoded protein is CASSEALQGALDEQFF.

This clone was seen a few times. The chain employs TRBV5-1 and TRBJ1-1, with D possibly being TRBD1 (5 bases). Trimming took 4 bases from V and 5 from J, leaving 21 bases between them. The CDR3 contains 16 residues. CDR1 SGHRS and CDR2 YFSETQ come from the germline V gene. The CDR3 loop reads CASSRVDARRGTEAFF. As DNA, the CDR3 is TGCGCCAGCAGCCGAGTGGACGCCCGAAGGGGAACTGAAGCTTTCTTT.

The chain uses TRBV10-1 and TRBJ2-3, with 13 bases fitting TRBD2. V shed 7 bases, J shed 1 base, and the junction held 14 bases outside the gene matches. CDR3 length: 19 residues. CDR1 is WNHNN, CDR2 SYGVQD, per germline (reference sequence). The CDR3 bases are TGCGCCAGCACTCAGTACCAGGGGACTAGCGGGGTAGGCACAGATACGCAGTATTTT. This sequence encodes CASTQYQGTSGVGTDTQYF.

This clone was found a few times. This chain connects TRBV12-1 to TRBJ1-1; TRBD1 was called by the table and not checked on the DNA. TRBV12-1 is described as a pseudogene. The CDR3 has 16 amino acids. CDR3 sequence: CASSFVSERWNTEAFF. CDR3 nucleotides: TGTGCCAGCAGCTTTGTTTCAGAACGATGGAACACTGAAGCTTTCTTT.

The CDR3 region is CASSQGGNSPLHF. CDR3 in DNA: TGTGCCAGCAGCCAAGGGGGTAATTCACCCCTCCACTTT. The chain links TRBV12-3 or TRBV12-4 to TRBJ1-6; tentative D call: TRBD1 (6 bases). The V and J ends lost 6 bases and 6 bases respectively, with 9 bases between them. The CDR3 has 13 residues.

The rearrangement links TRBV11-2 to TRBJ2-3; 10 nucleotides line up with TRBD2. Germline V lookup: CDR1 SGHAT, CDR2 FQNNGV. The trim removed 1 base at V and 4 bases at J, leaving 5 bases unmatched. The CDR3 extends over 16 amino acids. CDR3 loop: CASSLGAGGPADTQYF. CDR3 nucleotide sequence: TGTGCCAGCAGCTTAGGAGCGGGGGGGCCCGCAGATACGCAGTATTTT.

The chain's CDR3 is CASSETGGAGQPQHF. DNA of the CDR3: TGTGCCAGCAGTGAAACAGGGGGCGCCGGGCAGCCCCAGCATTTT. The chain recombines TRBV6-1 with TRBJ1-5, with 9 bases fitting TRBD1. The germline V gene encodes CDR1 MNHNS and CDR2 SASEGT. This CDR3 comprises 15 residues. Unmatched junction bases numbered 6, after V lost 2 bases and J lost 7 bases.

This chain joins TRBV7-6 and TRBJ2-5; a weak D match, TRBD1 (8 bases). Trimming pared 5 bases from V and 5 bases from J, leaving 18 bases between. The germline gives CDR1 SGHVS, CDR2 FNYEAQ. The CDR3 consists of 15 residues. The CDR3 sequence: CASSVTGGALETQYF. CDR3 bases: TGTGCCAGCAGCGTAACAGGGGGGGCTCTCGAGACCCAGTACTTC.